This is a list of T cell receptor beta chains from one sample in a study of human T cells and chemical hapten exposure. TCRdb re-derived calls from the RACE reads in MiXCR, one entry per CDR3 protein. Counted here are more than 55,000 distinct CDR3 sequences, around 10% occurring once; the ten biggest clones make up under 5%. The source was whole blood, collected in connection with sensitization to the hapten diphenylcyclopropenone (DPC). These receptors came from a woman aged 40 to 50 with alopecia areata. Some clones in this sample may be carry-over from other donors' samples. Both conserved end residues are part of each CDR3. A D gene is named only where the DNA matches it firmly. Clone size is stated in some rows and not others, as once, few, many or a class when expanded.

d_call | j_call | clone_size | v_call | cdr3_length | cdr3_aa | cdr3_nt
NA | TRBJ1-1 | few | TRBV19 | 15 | CASSIPGQMNTEAFF | TGTGCCAGTAGTATACCGGGCCAAATGAACACTGAAGCTTTCTTT
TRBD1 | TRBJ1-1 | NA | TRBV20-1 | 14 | CSARTPQGETEAFF | TGCAGTGCTAGGACTCCACAGGGGGAAACTGAAGCTTTCTTT
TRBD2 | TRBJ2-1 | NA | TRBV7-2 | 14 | CASSTPGTSFLQFF | TGTGCCAGCAGCACGCCCGGGACTAGCTTTTTGCAGTTCTTC
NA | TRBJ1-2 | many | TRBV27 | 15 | CASNPGRQPFYGYTF | TGTGCCAGCAACCCGGGACGACAACCTTTCTATGGCTACACCTTC
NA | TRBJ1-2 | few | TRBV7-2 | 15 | CASSPQIGAGDGYTF | TGTGCCAGCAGCCCCCAAATAGGTGCGGGGGATGGCTACACCTTC
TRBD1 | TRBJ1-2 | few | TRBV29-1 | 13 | CSCEGQGATGYTF | TGCAGCTGTGAGGGACAGGGGGCGACTGGCTACACCTTC
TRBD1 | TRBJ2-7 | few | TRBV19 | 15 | CASSTGEGTVYEQYF | TGTGCCAGTAGTACCGGAGAGGGGACAGTCTACGAGCAGTACTTC
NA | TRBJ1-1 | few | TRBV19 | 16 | CASSITGQPTNTEAFF | TGTGCCAGTAGTATAACCGGGCAGCCAACGAACACTGAAGCTTTCTTT
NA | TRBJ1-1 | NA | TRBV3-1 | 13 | CASSRGDDTEAFF | TGTGCCAGCAGCCGGGGTGATGACACTGAAGCTTTCTTT
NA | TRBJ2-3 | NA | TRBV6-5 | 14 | CATSKLGGTDTQYF | TGTGCCACCTCAAAACTAGGCGGCACAGATACGCAGTATTTT
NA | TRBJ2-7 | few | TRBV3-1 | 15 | CASSQDPPPLDEQYF | TGTGCCAGCAGCCAAGATCCCCCACCCCTCGACGAGCAGTACTTC
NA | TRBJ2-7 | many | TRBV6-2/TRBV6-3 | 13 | CASSLLYPGEQYF | TGTGCCAGCAGCCTACTCTATCCGGGGGAGCAGTACTTC
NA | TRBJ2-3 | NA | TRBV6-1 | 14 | CASRFGRKIDTQYF | TGTGCCAGCCGTTTTGGCAGGAAGATAGATACGCAGTATTTT
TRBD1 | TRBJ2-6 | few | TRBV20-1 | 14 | CSADDRAGANVLTF | TGCAGTGCCGATGACAGGGCTGGGGCCAACGTCCTGACTTTC
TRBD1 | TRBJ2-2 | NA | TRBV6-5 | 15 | CASTRQGATTGELFF | TGTGCCAGCACCCGACAGGGGGCAACTACCGGGGAGCTGTTTTTT
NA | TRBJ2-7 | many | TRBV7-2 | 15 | CASSSRLPISYEQYF | TGTGCCAGCAGCTCCCGACTTCCGATCTCCTACGAGCAGTACTTC
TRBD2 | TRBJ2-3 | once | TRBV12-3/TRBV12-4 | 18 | CASSLALWLAGGADTQYF | TGTGCCAGCAGTTTAGCGCTTTGGCTAGCGGGGGGGGCAGATACGCAGTATTTT
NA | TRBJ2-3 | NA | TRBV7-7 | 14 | CASSTGAGTDTQYF | TGTGCTAGCAGCACTGGGGCGGGCACAGATACGCAGTATTTT
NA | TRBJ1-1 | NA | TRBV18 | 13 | CASSLNRDTEAFF | TGTGCCAGCTCATTAAACAGGGACACTGAAGCTTTCTTT
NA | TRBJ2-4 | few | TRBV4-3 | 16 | CASSQEANSAKNIQYF | TGCGCCAGCAGCCAAGAAGCTAATTCAGCCAAAAACATTCAGTACTTC
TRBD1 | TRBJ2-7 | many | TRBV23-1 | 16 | CASSPRVRGRSYEQYF | TGCGCCAGCAGTCCCCGAGTCAGGGGGCGTTCCTACGAGCAGTACTTC
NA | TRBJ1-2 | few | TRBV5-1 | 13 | CASSLEGDYGYTF | TGCGCCAGCAGCTTGGAGGGGGACTATGGCTACACCTTC
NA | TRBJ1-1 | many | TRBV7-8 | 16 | CASSWGPLDPNTEAFF | TGTGCCAGCAGCTGGGGCCCCCTTGACCCGAACACTGAAGCTTTCTTT
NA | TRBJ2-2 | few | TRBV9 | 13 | CASSVAYTGELFF | TGTGCCAGCAGCGTAGCTTACACCGGGGAGCTGTTTTTT
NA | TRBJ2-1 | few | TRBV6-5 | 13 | CASSYEAYNEQFF | TGTGCCAGCAGTTACGAGGCCTACAATGAGCAGTTCTTC
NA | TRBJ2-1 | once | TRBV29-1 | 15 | CSVDWARATYNEQFF | TGCAGCGTTGATTGGGCCAGGGCAACCTACAATGAGCAGTTCTTC
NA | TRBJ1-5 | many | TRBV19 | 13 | CASGDRSNQPQHF | TGTGCCAGTGGTGACCGAAGCAATCAGCCCCAGCATTTT
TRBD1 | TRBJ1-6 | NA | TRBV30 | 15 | CAWRVQGARGSPLHF | TGTGCCTGGCGCGTACAGGGGGCAAGGGGTTCACCCCTCCACTTT
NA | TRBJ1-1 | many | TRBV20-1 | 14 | CSARSLHMNTEAFF | TGCAGTGCTAGATCCCTCCATATGAACACTGAAGCTTTCTTT
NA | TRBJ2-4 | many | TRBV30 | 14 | CAWRDRDWENIQYF | TGTGCCTGGAGGGACCGGGACTGGGAAAACATTCAGTACTTC
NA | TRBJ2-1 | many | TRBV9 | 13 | CASSVEGLNEQFF | TGTGCCAGCAGCGTAGAGGGGCTCAATGAGCAGTTCTTC
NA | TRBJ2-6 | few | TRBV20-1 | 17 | CSATPTGRAPGANVLTF | TGCAGTGCTACCCCGACAGGGAGGGCCCCTGGGGCCAACGTCCTGACTTTC
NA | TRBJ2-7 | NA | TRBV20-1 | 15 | CSVPQGAGRAHEQYF | TGCAGTGTCCCGCAAGGGGCAGGGAGAGCCCACGAGCAGTACTTC
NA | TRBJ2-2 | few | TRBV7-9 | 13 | CASSSGNTGELFF | TGTGCCAGCAGCTCAGGGAACACCGGGGAGCTGTTTTTT
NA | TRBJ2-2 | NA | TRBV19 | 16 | CASSEAGALNTGELFF | TGTGCCAGTAGTGAGGCGGGGGCCCTGAACACCGGGGAGCTGTTTTTT
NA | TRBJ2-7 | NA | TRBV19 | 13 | CASSVLAGYEQYF | TGTGCCAGTAGCGTCTTGGCCGGCTACGAGCAGTACTTC
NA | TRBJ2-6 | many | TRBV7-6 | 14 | CASSPVYGANVLTF | TGTGCCAGCAGCCCGGTGTATGGGGCCAACGTCCTGACTTTC
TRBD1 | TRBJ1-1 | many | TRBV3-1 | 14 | CASSQTRQGLEAFF | TGTGCCAGCAGCCAAACTCGACAGGGCTTGGAAGCTTTCTTT
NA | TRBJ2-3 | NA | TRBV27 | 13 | CASSLLRGDTQYF | TGTGCCAGCAGTTTATTGCGGGGAGATACGCAGTATTTT
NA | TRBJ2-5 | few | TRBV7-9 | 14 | CASSGVGLKETQYF | TGTGCCAGCAGCGGAGTGGGGTTGAAGGAGACCCAGTACTTC
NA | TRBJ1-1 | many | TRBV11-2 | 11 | CASRRNTEAFF | TGTGCCAGCAGGCGGAACACTGAAGCTTTCTTT
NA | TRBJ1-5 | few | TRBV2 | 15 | CASSPVQANNQPQHF | TGTGCCAGCAGCCCCGTCCAGGCGAACAATCAGCCCCAGCATTTT
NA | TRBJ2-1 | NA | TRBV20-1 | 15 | CSAQGGPRQLNEQFF | TGCAGTGCCCAGGGGGGGCCTCGACAATTAAATGAGCAGTTCTTC
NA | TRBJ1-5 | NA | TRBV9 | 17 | CASSGGIGYGRNQPQHF | TGTGCCAGCAGCGGCGGGATAGGGTACGGGCGCAATCAGCCCCAGCATTTT
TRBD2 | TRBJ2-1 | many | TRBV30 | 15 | CAWSVLAGGPNEQFF | TGTGCCTGGAGTGTATTGGCGGGGGGGCCCAATGAGCAGTTCTTC
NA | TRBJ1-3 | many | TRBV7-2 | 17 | CASSSRTPGSSGNTIYF | TGTGCCAGCAGCTCCCGGACCCCCGGTAGTTCTGGAAACACCATATATTTT
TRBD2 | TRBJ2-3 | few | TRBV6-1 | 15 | CASRLFREVPDTQYF | TGTGCCAGCAGGCTATTTCGGGAGGTCCCAGATACGCAGTATTTT
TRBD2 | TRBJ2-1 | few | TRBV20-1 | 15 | CSARLAGVAYNEQFF | TGCAGTGCTAGGCTAGCGGGAGTGGCCTACAATGAGCAGTTCTTC
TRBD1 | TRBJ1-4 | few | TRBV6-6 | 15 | CASSYPRGQGEKLFF | TGTGCCAGCAGTTACCCTAGGGGGCAGGGTGAAAAACTGTTTTTT
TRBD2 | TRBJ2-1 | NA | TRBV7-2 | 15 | CASSPTGGRYNEQFF | TGTGCCAGCAGCCCGACGGGCGGGAGGTACAATGAGCAGTTCTTC
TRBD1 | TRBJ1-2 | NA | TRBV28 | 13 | CASRETGSDGYTF | TGTGCCAGCAGGGAGACAGGGTCGGATGGCTACACCTTC
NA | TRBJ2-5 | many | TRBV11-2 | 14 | CASSPGGLGDTQYF | TGTGCCAGCAGCCCCGGGGGTTTAGGGGATACCCAGTACTTC
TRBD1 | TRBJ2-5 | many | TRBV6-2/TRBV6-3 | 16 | CASSVPGTAIQETQYF | TGTGCCAGCAGCGTGCCCGGGACAGCGATACAAGAGACCCAGTACTTC
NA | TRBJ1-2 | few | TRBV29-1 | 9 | CSVLPGYTF | TGCAGCGTTCTTCCTGGCTACACCTTC
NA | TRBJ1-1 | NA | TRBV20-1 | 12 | CSARVGSTEAFF | TGCAGTGCTAGGGTCGGAAGCACTGAAGCTTTCTTT